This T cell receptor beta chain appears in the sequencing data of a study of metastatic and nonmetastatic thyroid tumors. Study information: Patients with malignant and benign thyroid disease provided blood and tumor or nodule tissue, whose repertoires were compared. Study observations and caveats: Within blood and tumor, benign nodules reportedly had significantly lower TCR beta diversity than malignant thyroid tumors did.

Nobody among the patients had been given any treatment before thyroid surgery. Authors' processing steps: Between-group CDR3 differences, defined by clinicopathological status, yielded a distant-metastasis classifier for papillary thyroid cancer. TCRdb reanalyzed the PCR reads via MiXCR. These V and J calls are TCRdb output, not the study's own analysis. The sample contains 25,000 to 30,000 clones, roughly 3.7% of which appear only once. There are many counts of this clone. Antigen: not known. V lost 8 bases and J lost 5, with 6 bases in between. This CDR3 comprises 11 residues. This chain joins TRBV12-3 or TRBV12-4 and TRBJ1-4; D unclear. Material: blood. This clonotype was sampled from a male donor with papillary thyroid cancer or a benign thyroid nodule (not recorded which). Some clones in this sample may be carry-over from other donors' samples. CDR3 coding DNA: TGTGCCAGCGGACGGAATGAAAAACTGTTTTTT. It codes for CASGRNEKLFF.